This T cell receptor (beta chain) comes out of a study of graft-versus-host responses after intestinal transplantation. Study-wide findings and caveats: Detected in recipient marrow were GvH clones, some of which were first observed in ileum or blood.

With 0 bases removed from V and 6 bases from J, the gap between germline ends came to 15 bases. In germline, CDR1 is GTSNPN, CDR2 SVGIG (reference sequence). This CDR3 comprises 15 residues. Concerning this clone itself: Its antigen remains unknown.

Clones were sequenced by immunoSEQ multiplex PCR, and TCRdb holds only the in-frame ones, with some missing. The table lists 50,000 or so clones, 85% to 95% of them singletons, with 5% to 6.5% in the top ten. The rearrangement links TRBV30 to TRBJ1-5, with D possibly being TRBD1 (5 bases). Material: PBMCs, obtained 786 days after a first intestinal transplant, on the day of a second. The TCR originated in a human patient who received an intestinal transplant, so some T cells may come from the graft donor. The CDR3 region has the DNA TGTGCCTGGAGTGTCGGGACCCAAACCATTCAGCCCCAGCATTTT. Protein product: CAWSVGTQTIQPQHF. Full variable domain (rest looked up from reference TRBV30 and TRBJ1-5): SQTIHQWPATLVQPVGSPLSLECTVEGTSNPNLYWYRQAAGRGLQLLFYSVGIGQISSEVPQNLSASRPQDRQFILSSKKLLLSDSGFYLCAWSVGTQTIQPQHFGDGTRLSIL.